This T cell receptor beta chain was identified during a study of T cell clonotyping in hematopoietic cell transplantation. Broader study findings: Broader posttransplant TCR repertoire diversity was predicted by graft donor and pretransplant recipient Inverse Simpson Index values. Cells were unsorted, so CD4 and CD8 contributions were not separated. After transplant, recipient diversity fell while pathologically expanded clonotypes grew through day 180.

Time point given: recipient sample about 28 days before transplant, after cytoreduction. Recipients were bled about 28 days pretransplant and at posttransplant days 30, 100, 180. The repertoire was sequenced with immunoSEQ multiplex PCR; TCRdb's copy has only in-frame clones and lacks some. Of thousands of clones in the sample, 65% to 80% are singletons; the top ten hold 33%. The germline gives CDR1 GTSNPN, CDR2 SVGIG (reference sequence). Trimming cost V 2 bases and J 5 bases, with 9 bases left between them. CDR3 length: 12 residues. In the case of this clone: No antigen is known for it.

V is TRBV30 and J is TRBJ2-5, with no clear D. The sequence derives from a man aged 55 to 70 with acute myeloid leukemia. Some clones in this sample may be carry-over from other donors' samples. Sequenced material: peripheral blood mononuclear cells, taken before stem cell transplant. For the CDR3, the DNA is TGTGCCTGGAGTAACGCACGGGAGACCCAGTACTTC. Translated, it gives CAWSNARETQYF.